The T cell receptor beta chain described here comes from a study of post-analysis software for immune sequencing data. Findings and limits, study-wide: Five TRBV segments, including TRBV5-6, TRBV5-1 and TRBV20-1, were more frequent in patients than controls.

This CDR3 has 12 residues. Trimming pared 5 bases from V and 3 bases from J, leaving 7 bases between. Unique molecular identifiers had been added to the TCR beta cDNA libraries. Each CDR3 protein gets one entry after TCRdb re-called the PCR reads with MiXCR. There are about 200,000 distinct CDR3 sequences in the sample; roughly 30% occur only once, and around 3.2% lies in the top ten. The sample holds many counts of this clonotype. The antigen is not known. The sequence was collected from a girl under 18 with multiple sclerosis. V gene TRBV12-3 or TRBV12-4 combines with J gene TRBJ1-2; D unresolved. Sequences were obtained from blood. The CDR3 protein is CASSPKYYGYTF. The CDR3 DNA reads TGTGCCAGCAGTCCTAAGTACTATGGCTACACCTTC.